These 16 T cell receptor beta chains were all obtained from the same sample, sequenced in a study of T cells in Graves' hyperthyroidism and ophthalmopathy. RNA transcripts gave rise to amplified TCR beta CDR3 regions. When the TCR CDR3 underwent first-round RT-PCR, the HTBI primer set was used. TCRdb ran MiXCR on the multiplex PCR reads and lists one entry per CDR3 protein. This table has over 450,000 distinct CDR3 sequences, approximately 17% appearing once. The sample consisted of blood. The receptors stem from a woman in her late teens or twenties with Graves' ophthalmopathy.

The rearrangement uses TRBV2 and TRBJ1-2, with unresolved D. With 6 bases removed from V and 3 bases from J, the gap between germline ends came to 11 bases. CDR1 is SNHLY and CDR2 is FYNNEI in the germline V gene. The CDR3 covers 13 residues. CDR3 in DNA: TGTGCCAGCAGGATCCGGGCTGACTATGGCTACACCTTC. It encodes CASRIRADYGYTF.

This clonotype was found many times. This chain connects TRBV13 to TRBJ2-7; TRBD1 matches 9 bases. Germline V gives CDR1 PRHDT, CDR2 FYEKMQ (reference sequence). CDR3 length: 13 residues. The V segment lost 2 bases and the J segment 6 bases; nucleotides outside the gene matches: 2. The CDR3 sequence is CASSLRQGVEQYF. The CDR3 DNA follows: TGTGCCAGCAGCTTAAGACAGGGGGTCGAGCAGTACTTC.

This clonotype was counted a few times. The CDR3 DNA sequence: TGTGCCAGCAGCTTAACAGGGGACCTGAATCAGCCCCAGCATTTT. Translation: CASSLTGDLNQPQHF. The V and J genes are TRBV7-9 and TRBJ1-5, with 7 bases that match TRBD1. Germline values: CDR1 SEHNR, CDR2 FQNEAQ (reference sequence). Germline trimming cut 2 bases from V and 4 bases from J; bases unmatched to any gene: 5. The CDR3 extends over 15 amino acids.

This clonotype appeared many times. The chain combines TRBV6-1 with TRBJ1-2; a possible D gene is TRBD1 (5 bases). Germline V gene lookup returns CDR1 MNHNS and CDR2 SASEGT. V was shortened by 0 bases and J by 2 bases, with 10 bases between the two germline ends. The CDR3 covers 15 residues. The DNA of the CDR3 is TGTGCCAGCAGTGAAGCGCTAGGGGCGAACTATGGCTACACCTTC. It codes for CASSEALGANYGYTF.

This clonotype was counted ten times or more. The chain employs TRBV5-1 and TRBJ2-1; D is unclear. Trimming pared 1 base from V and 6 bases from J, leaving 8 bases between. The CDR3 is 13 amino acids. Germline V gene sequence: CDR1 SGHRS, CDR2 YFSETQ. The DNA for the CDR3 is TGCGCCAGCAGCTTGAACAGTCTCAATGAGCAGTTCTTC. Translating gives CASSLNSLNEQFF.

This clonotype occurred many times. V and J are TRBV12-3 or TRBV12-4 and TRBJ2-7, with D tentatively TRBD1 (6 bases). This CDR3 contains 14 residues. V lost 6 bases and J 5 bases, leaving 17 bases between the germline ends. The DNA of the CDR3 is TGTGCCAGCAGCCTGACAGGAGGAGTCAACGAGCAGTACTTC. Translated: CASSLTGGVNEQYF.

Many counts were recorded for this clonotype. The rearrangement uses TRBV5-8 and TRBJ1-4; 9 bases map to TRBD1. This CDR3 spans 14 amino acids. V dropped 3 bases and J dropped 8; count of bases not matched to a gene: 5. Per the germline V gene, CDR1 is SGHTS and CDR2 is YDEGEE. The CDR3 DNA follows: TGTGCCAGCAGCTCGACAGGGGGGAAAGAAAAACTGTTTTTT. The encoded protein is CASSSTGGKEKLFF.

This chain uses TRBV25-1 with TRBJ2-5; a possible D gene is TRBD1 (6 bases). The CDR3 length is 12 residues. Germline V gene lookup returns CDR1 MGHDK and CDR2 SYGVNS. V lost 9 bases and J 4 bases, leaving 12 bases between the germline ends. The CDR3 DNA sequence: TGTGCCAGTAGACAGGACGCAGAGACCCAGTACTTC. Translation: CASRQDAETQYF.

This clonotype has at least ten counts. The CDR3 DNA is TGTGCCAGCATTCACAGGGAATCCTACGAGCAGTACTTC. Protein product: CASIHRESYEQYF. The rearrangement joins TRBV28 to TRBJ2-7; D possibly corresponds to TRBD1 (6 bases). Germline-derived CDR1 and CDR2 are MDHEN and SYDVKM. Trimming shortened V by 7 bases and J by 1 base, and 11 bases separated the two germline ends. The CDR3 has 13 amino acids.

The sample holds many counts of this clonotype. This chain joins TRBV28 and TRBJ1-1; unclear D gene. Trimming cost V 7 bases and J 4 bases, with 13 bases left between them. Germline V gene lookup returns CDR1 MDHEN and CDR2 SYDVKM. This CDR3 is 13 amino acids long. CDR3 amino acids: CASNPARGTEAFF. In DNA, the CDR3 is TGTGCCAGCAATCCTGCTCGGGGCACTGAAGCTTTCTTT.

Many counts were recorded for this clonotype. The chain joins TRBV27 to TRBJ1-1; 7 positions agree with TRBD1. The V segment lost 5 bases and the J segment 2 bases; nucleotides outside the gene matches: 11. The CDR3 extends over 16 amino acids. Germline lookup yields CDR1 MNHEY and CDR2 SMNVEV (reference sequence). CDR3 protein: CASSGDSNFFNTEAFF. CDR3 sequence (DNA): TGTGCCAGCAGTGGGGACAGTAACTTCTTTAACACTGAAGCTTTCTTT.

This clonotype has ten or more counts. The V call is TRBV27, the J call TRBJ2-7; 7 bases agree with TRBD1. V lost 10 bases to trimming and J lost 3 bases; unmatched junction nucleotides: 3. The CDR3 covers 11 residues. Looked up from germline, CDR1 is MNHEY and CDR2 is SMNVEV (reference sequence). CDR3 DNA: TGTGCCACCAGACAGGGCTACGAGCAGTACTTC. Amino acid sequence: CATRQGYEQYF.

This clonotype has only a few counts. The chain uses TRBV4-3 and TRBJ2-7, with D possibly TRBD1 on 6 matching bases. Looked up from germline, CDR1 is LGHNA and CDR2 is YSLEER. Trimming left V 0 bases short and J 4 bases short, with 16 bases between. This CDR3 comprises 16 residues. Written as DNA, the CDR3 is TGCGCCAGCAGCCAAGACTCCGGGACACGGAGTTACGAGCAGTACTTC. This sequence encodes CASSQDSGTRSYEQYF.

The chain recombines TRBV4-2 with TRBJ1-4; TRBD1 might be the D (5 bases). V was trimmed by 3 bases and J by 7 bases, leaving 15 bases between them. CDR3 size: 15 residues. Per the germline V gene, CDR1 is LGHNA and CDR2 is YNFKEQ. DNA of the CDR3: TGTGCCAGCAGCCAGGCACTCAATGGGGGTGAAAAACTGTTTTTT. Protein sequence: CASSQALNGGEKLFF.

This clonotype was counted at least ten times. The chain carries TRBV6-1 and TRBJ2-7; perhaps TRBD2 as D (5 bases). Germline loops: CDR1 MNHNS, CDR2 SASEGT. The CDR3 is 14 amino acids. The germline V and J ends were trimmed by 5 bases and 2 bases, with 13 bases remaining between them. CDR3 bases: TGTGCCAGCAGTCCTTTGACCGGGGCCTACGAGCAGTACTTC. It codes for CASSPLTGAYEQYF.

The chain joins TRBV29-1 to TRBJ1-4; a possible D gene is TRBD1 (6 bases). This CDR3 region has 16 residues. The germline gives CDR1 SQVTM, CDR2 ANQGSEA. The V and J ends lost 6 bases and 0 bases respectively, with 17 bases between them. CDR3 in DNA: TGCAGCGTCACCTACGCCGGGGGCACAACTAATGAAAAACTGTTTTTT. Amino acid sequence: CSVTYAGGTTNEKLFF.